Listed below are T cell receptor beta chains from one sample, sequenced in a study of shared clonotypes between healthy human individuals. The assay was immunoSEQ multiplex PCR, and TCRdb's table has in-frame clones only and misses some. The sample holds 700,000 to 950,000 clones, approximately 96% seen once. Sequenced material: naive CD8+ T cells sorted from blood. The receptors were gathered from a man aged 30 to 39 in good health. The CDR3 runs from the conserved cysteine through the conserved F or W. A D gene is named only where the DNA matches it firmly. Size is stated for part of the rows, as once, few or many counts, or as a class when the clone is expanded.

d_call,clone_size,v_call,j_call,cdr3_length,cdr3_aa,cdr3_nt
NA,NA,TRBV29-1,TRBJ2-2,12,CSVVKGTGELFF,TGCAGCGTTGTGAAGGGCACCGGGGAGCTGTTTTTT
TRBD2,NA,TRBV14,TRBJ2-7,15,CASSQRLAGAHEQYF,TGTGCCAGCAGCCAAAGGCTAGCGGGAGCCCACGAGCAGTACTTC
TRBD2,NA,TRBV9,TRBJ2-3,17,CASSRSGREGGTDTQYF,TGTGCCAGCAGCCGATCGGGGCGGGAGGGAGGCACAGATACGCAGTATTTT
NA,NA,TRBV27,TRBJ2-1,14,CASSPREWVNEQFF,TGTGCCAGCAGTCCCAGGGAGTGGGTCAATGAGCAGTTCTTC
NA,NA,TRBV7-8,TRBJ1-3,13,CASSLYGWNTIYF,TGTGCCAGCAGCTTATACGGCTGGAACACCATATATTTT
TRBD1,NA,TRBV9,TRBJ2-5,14,CASSVGDRKETQYF,TGTGCCAGCAGCGTAGGGGACAGAAAAGAGACCCAGTACTTC
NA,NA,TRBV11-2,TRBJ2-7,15,CASSPQGSSSYEQYF,TGTGCCAGCAGCCCACAGGGCTCCAGCTCCTACGAGCAGTACTTC
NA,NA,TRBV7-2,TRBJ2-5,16,CASSPSAGVLGETQYF,TGTGCCAGCAGCCCTAGTGCCGGGGTCCTGGGGGAGACCCAGTACTTC
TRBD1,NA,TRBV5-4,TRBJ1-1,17,CASSYIPGQGMNTEAFF,TGTGCCAGCAGCTACATCCCGGGACAGGGGATGAACACTGAAGCTTTCTTT
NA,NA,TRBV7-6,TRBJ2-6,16,CASSRGGISGANVLTF,TGTGCCAGCAGCCGAGGTGGAATCTCTGGGGCCAACGTCCTGACTTTC
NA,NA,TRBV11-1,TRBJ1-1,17,CASSLEVRAYYNTEAFF,TGTGCCAGCAGCTTAGAAGTCAGGGCGTATTACAACACTGAAGCTTTCTTT
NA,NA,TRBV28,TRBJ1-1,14,CASSFPGLNTEAFF,TGTGCCAGCAGTTTCCCGGGACTGAACACTGAAGCTTTCTTT
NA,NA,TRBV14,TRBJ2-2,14,CASSQGLRTGELFF,TGTGCCAGCAGCCAGGGGCTCAGGACCGGGGAGCTGTTTTTT
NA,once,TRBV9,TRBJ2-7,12,CASRGLNGEQYF,TGTGCCAGCAGAGGACTGAATGGAGAGCAGTACTTC
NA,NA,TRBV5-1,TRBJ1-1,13,CASSSEQGPPAFF,TGCGCCAGCAGCTCGGAACAGGGCCCTCCAGCTTTCTTT
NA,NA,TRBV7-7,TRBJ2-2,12,CASSTFTGELFF,TGTGCTAGCAGCACATTCACCGGGGAGCTGTTTTTT
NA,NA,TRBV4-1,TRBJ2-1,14,CASSQNLDTNEQFF,TGCGCCAGCAGCCAGAACCTCGACACCAATGAGCAGTTCTTC
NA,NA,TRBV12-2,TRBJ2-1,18,CASRSVNLAGSSYNEQFF,TGTGCAAGTCGCTCCGTGAACCTAGCGGGAAGCTCCTACAATGAGCAGTTCTTC
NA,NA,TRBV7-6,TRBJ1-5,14,CASSLAVGWQPQHF,TGTGCCAGCAGCTTAGCGGTGGGTTGGCAGCCCCAGCATTTT
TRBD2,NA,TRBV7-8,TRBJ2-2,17,CASSLKGTSGSWGELFF,TGTGCCAGCAGCTTAAAAGGGACTAGCGGGAGCTGGGGGGAGCTGTTTTTT
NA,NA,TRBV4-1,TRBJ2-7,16,CASSQHHATATYEQYF,TGCGCCAGCAGCCAGCACCACGCGACAGCGACCTACGAGCAGTACTTC
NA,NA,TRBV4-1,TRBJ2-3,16,CASSPLGMGSTDTQYF,TGCGCCAGCAGCCCGCTTGGTATGGGGAGCACAGATACGCAGTATTTT